This paragraph reports one T cell receptor beta chain. Its antigen is unknown. The data were obtained in a study of somatic mutations in cytotoxic T cells in rheumatoid arthritis. Study outcomes and limitations: TRBV07 showed slight underrepresentation in rheumatoid arthritis patients, unadjusted for multiple comparisons. No age-related increase in CD8+ clonality was seen in healthy controls, but one was seen in rheumatoid arthritis patients. For about an eighth of the 65 patients, a single CD8+ clone accounted for more than 20% of CD8+ cells.

Measured with immunoSEQ multiplex PCR; TCRdb has only the in-frame clones, and not every one. In the table there are approximately 5,500 clones, around 73% of which are singletons. Flow cytometry was used to check the purity of CD4+ and CD8+ cells, which had been isolated by positive magnetic bead selection. V shed 5 bases and J shed 6 bases, with 16 bases lying between them. CDR1 and CDR2 (germline): SEHNR, FQNEAQ (reference sequence). CDR3 size: 14 residues. The sequence derives from an adult with rheumatoid arthritis. V usage is TRBV7-9 and J usage is TRBJ1-2; TRBD1 is a possible D gene (6 bases). The specimen was CD8+ T cells sorted from blood. The CDR3: CASSLSMGGHGYTF. DNA of the CDR3: TGTGCCAGCAGCCTATCCATGGGGGGCCATGGCTACACCTTC.